Listed below are T cell receptor beta chains from one sample, sequenced in a study of blood T cell repertoires in COVID-19. TCRdb keeps only in-frame clones here, not all; method: immunoSEQ multiplex PCR. The table includes 50,000 to 75,000 clones, about 78% detected once. The sequenced sample consisted of peripheral blood. The receptors here all came from an older man with active or convalescent COVID-19. Each CDR3 is given without its conserved first and last residue. Each record gives: V gene, J gene, CDR3 protein.

>TRBV3-1/TRBV3-2|TRBJ2-5
ASSQGPSGGLIYQETQY
>TRBV9|TRBJ2-3
ASSVKDRDTQY
>TRBV7-2|TRBJ2-2
ASSLLAGGPGELF
>TRBV5-4|TRBJ1-4
ASSVGPQNNEKLF
>TRBV6-1|TRBJ1-1
ASSEAKDRFAF
>TRBV10-1|TRBJ1-1
ASSVAGGTEAF
>TRBV7-2|TRBJ1-2
ASTNPGTGAYGYT
>TRBV9|TRBJ1-2
ASSASTGGGNGYT
>TRBV5-6|TRBJ2-1
ASSPELAGYNEQF
>TRBV27|TRBJ1-2
ASSLSPQEPEDYT
>TRBV5-1|TRBJ2-5
ASSRNQREQETQY
>TRBV4-1|TRBJ2-1
ASSQVQGRYNEQF
>TRBV11-2|TRBJ1-2
ASSLALYDRAAGGYT
>TRBV28|TRBJ2-1
ASNEGGRHEQF
>TRBV5-1|TRBJ1-2
ASSLAGRPSFDGIGYT
>TRBV28|TRBJ2-4
ASSKTGRNIQY